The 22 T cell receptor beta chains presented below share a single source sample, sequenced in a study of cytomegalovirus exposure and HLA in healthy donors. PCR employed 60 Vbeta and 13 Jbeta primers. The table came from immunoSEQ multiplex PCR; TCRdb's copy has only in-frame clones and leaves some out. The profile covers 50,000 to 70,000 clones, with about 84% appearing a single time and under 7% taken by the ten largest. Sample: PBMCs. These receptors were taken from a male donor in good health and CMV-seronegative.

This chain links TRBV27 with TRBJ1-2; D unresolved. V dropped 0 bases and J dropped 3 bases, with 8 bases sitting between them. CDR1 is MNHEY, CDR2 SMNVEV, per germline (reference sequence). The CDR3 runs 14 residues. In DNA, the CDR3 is TGTGCCAGCAGTTTATCGGTGCAGTACTATGGCTACACCTTC. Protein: CASSLSVQYYGYTF.

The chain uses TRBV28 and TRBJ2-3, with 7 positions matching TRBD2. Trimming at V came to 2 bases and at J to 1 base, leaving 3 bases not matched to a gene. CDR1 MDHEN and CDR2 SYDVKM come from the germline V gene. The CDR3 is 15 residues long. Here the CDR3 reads CASSLGAGGTDTQYF. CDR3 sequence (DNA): TGTGCCAGCAGTTTAGGGGCGGGGGGCACAGATACGCAGTATTTT.

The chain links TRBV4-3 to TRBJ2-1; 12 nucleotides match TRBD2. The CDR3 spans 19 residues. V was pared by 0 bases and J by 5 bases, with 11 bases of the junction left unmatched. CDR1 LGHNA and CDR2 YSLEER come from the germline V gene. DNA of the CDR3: TGCGCCAGCAGCCAAGATCGGGTGACCGGACTAGCGGGGAACAATGAGCAGTTCTTC. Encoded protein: CASSQDRVTGLAGNNEQFF.

CDR3 DNA sequence: TGTGCCAGCAGCTTTTTCCGGGACAGGGTCCTGGGAGCTTTCTTT. It yields the protein CASSFFRDRVLGAFF. V is TRBV13 and J is TRBJ1-1; 9 bases fit TRBD1. Germline-derived CDR1 and CDR2 are PRHDT and FYEKMQ (reference sequence). V gave up 3 bases and J gave up 10 bases; unmatched junction bases: 12. The CDR3 sequence is 15 residues long.

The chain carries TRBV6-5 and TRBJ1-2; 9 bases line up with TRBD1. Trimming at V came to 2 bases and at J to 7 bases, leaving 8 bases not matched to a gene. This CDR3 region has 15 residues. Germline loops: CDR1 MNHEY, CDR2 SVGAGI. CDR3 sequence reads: CASSYRTGVIGGYTF. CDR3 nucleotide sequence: TGTGCCAGCAGTTACCGGACAGGGGTTATCGGTGGCTACACCTTC.

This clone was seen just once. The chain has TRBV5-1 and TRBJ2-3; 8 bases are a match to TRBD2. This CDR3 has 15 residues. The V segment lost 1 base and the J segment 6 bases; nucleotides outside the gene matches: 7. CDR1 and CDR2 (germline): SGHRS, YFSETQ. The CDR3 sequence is CASSLQMTSEDTQYF. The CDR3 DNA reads TGCGCCAGCAGCTTGCAGATGACTAGCGAGGATACGCAGTATTTT.

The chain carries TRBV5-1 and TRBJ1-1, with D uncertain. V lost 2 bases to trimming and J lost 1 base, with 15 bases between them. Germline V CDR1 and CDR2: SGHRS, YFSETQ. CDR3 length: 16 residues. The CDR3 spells CASSFPFGLGNTEAFF. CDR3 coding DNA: TGCGCCAGCAGCTTCCCTTTCGGACTGGGGAACACTGAAGCTTTCTTT.

The CDR3 sequence: CASSIQASYEQYF. CDR3 DNA: TGTGCCAGTAGTATACAGGCCTCCTACGAGCAGTACTTC. The chain is built from TRBV19 and TRBJ2-7, with D hard to call. This CDR3 region has 13 residues. Trimming stripped 2 bases from V and 0 bases from J, with 5 bases between. Germline lookup yields CDR1 LNHDA and CDR2 SQIVND (reference sequence).

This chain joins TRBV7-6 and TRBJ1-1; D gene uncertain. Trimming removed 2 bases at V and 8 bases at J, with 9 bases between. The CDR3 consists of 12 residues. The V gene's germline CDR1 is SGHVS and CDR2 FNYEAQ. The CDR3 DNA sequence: TGTGCCAGCAGCTTAATTGGCAGGGAAGCTTTCTTT. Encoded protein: CASSLIGREAFF.

CDR3 DNA sequence: TGTGCCAGCAGTTTGGGACTAGCGGGGGGATGGGGCTACAATGAGCAGTTCTTC. Its protein product is CASSLGLAGGWGYNEQFF. The rearrangement links TRBV11-1 to TRBJ2-1, with 15 bases matching TRBD2. Germline CDR1 and CDR2: SGHAT and FQDESV (reference sequence). This CDR3 contains 18 residues. The junction had 9 bases not matched to a gene; V was cut back by 6 bases and J by 3 bases.

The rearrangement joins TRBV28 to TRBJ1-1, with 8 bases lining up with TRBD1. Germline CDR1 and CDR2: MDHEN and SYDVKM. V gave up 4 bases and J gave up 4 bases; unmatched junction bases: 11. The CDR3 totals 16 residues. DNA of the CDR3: TGTGCCAGCAGTTCGAGTAGGGCAGGGGGCGCCACTGAAGCTTTCTTT. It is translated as CASSSSRAGGATEAFF.

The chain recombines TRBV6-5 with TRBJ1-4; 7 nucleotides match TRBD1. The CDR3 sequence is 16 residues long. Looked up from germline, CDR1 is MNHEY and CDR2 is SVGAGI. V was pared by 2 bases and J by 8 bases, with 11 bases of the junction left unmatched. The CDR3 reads CASSYLFTGVGEKLFF. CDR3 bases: TGTGCCAGCAGTTACCTATTTACAGGGGTAGGGGAAAAACTGTTTTTT.

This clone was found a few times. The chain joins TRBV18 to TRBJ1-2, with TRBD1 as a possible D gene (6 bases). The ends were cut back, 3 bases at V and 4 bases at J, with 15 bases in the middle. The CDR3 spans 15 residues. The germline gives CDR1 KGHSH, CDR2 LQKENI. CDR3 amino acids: CASSPPGTRAYGYTF. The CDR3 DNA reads TGTGCCAGCTCACCCCCCGGGACAAGGGCCTATGGCTACACCTTC.

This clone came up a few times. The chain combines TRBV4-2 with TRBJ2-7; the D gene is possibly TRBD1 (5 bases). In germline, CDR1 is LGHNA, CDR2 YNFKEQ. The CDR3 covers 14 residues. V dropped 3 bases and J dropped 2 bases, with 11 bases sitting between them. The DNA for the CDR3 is TGTGCCAGCAGCCACCTAGGGGAAGCCTACGAGCAGTACTTC. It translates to CASSHLGEAYEQYF.

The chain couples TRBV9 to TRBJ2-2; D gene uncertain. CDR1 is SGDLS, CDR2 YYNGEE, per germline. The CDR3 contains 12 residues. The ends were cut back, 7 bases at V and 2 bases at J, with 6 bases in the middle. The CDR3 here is CASAINTGELFF. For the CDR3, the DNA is TGTGCCAGCGCTATTAACACCGGGGAGCTGTTTTTT. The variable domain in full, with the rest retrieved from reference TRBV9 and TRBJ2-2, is DSGVTQTPKHLITATGQRVTLRCSPRSGDLSVYWYQQSLDQGLQFLIQYYNGEERAKGNILERFSAQQFPDLHSELNLSSLELGDSALYFCASAINTGELFFGEGSRLTVL.

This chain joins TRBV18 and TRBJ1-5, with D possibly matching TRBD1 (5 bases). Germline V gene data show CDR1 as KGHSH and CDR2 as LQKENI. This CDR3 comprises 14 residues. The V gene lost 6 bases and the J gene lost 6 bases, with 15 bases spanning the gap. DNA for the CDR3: TGTGCCAGCTCCGTGGCGGGGGTTACTCAGCCCCAGCATTTT. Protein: CASSVAGVTQPQHF.

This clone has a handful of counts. CDR3 sequence reads: CASGYRDRGHEQYF. The CDR3 nucleotides are TGTGCCAGCGGGTACCGGGACAGGGGCCACGAGCAGTACTTC. The chain combines TRBV27 with TRBJ2-7; the match to TRBD1 covers 10 bases. CDR3 length: 14 amino acids. Unmatched junction bases numbered 9, after V lost 8 bases and J lost 5 bases. The germline CDR1 and CDR2 sequences are MNHEY and SMNVEV (reference sequence).

The CDR3 is CASSFWGQGANQPQHF. The DNA for the CDR3 is TGTGCCAGCAGTTTTTGGGGACAGGGAGCAAATCAGCCCCAGCATTTT. The chain combines TRBV28 with TRBJ1-5; 9 bases are shared with TRBD1. CDR1 is MDHEN and CDR2 is SYDVKM in the germline V gene. V was pared by 3 bases and J by 4 bases, with 7 bases of the junction left unmatched. The length of the CDR3 is 16 residues.

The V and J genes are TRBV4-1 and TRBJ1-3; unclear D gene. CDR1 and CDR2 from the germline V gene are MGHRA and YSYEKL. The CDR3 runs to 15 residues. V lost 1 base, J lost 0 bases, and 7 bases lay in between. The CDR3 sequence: CASSQAGSSGNTIYF. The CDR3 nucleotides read TGCGCCAGCAGCCAAGCTGGTAGCTCTGGAAACACCATATATTTT.

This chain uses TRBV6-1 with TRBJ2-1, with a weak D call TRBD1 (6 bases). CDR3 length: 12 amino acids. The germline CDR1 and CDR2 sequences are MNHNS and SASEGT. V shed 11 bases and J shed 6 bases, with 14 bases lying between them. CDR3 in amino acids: CAGTTGFNEQFF. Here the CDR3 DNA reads TGTGCCGGAACAACAGGGTTCAATGAGCAGTTCTTC.

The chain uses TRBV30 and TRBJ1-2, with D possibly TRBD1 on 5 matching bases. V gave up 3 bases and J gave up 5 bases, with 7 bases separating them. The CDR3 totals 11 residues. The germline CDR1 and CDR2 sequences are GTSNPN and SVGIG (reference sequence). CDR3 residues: CAWRAGYGYTF. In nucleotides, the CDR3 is TGTGCCTGGAGGGCAGGGTATGGCTACACCTTC.

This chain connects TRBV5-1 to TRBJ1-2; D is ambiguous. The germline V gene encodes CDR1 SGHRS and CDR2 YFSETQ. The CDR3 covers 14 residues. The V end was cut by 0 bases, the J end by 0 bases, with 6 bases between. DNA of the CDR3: TGCGCCAGCAGCTTGGCTCCAGCTAACTATGGCTACACCTTC. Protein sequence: CASSLAPANYGYTF.